The entry below gives a single T cell receptor beta chain sequence along with its context. Its cognate antigen has yet to be identified. There are no base qualities to consult, and no much larger clone falls within one base. For TCR beta library preparation, 1.5 to 2.5 micrograms of genomic DNA was extracted from cryopreserved PBMCs. Longitudinal blood samples from CLL patients on ibrutinib monotherapy underwent high-throughput TCR beta sequencing. The patients took part in an open-label, single-center phase 2 trial of ibrutinib monotherapy. The CDR3 starts with the cysteine, ends with the phenylalanine, and has 15 residues. Of all the DNA, just the CDR3 is kept, 45 bases in frame from base 1. V has 2 bases trimmed and J has 8 bases trimmed; junction bases matching no gene number 6. The germline V gene supplies CDR1 SGDLS and CDR2 YYNGEE. These data belong to a study of cytotoxic CD8 clonotypes in ibrutinib-treated CLL (dated by TCRdb to the early 2020s). In terms of the full investigation: The cohort included roughly 15 treatment-naive and about a dozen relapsed/refractory patients; roughly 17 were IGHV unmutated. Of the 90 or so people in the trial, around 25 had longitudinal samples available. An average of roughly 270,000 productive templates and 80,000 to 95,000 productive rearrangements was obtained per sample. Cryopreserved peripheral blood mononuclear cells were collected at three points: before therapy, at response, and at either sustained remission or disease progression. Response samples were obtained after a median of around eleven months of treatment, with a range of roughly 6 to 36 months. Responses were partial in 24 patients and complete in 2; after median 68 months follow-up, about 14 stayed in remission and approximately 12 progressed. Points the paper makes about the study in general: Clonality increased at ibrutinib response, stayed stable in sustained remission, and fell back toward baseline at progression. Public clonotypes were found to be uncommon and were observed to contract or remain stable during treatment; the increase in clonality was shown to reflect expansion of private clonotypes at ibrutinib response. At baseline, clonality was higher than in age-matched healthy donors and showed a strong correlation with circulating CD8+ T-cell counts. Sampling times were not matched between sustained-remission and progressing patients, and lymph node repertoires were not studied.

Each clonotype received, on average, 10x coverage in deep resolution sequencing performed on a MiSeq, where the target depth lay between 1 in 1 million and 1 in 200,000 T cells. The immunoSEQ hsTCRB Kit was used to generate TCR beta libraries. On the authors' methods: The data were analyzed with ImmunoSEQ Analyzer and ImmunoSEQ Data Assistant, and V, D and J gene assignments followed IMGT definitions. Clonality, which ranges from 0 to 1, was calculated as one minus the normalized Shannon entropy of productive rearrangement frequencies. Only overrepresented clonotypes making up at least 0.05% of each patient's repertoire were included in the public clonotype analysis. More than ten repertoires from age-matched healthy donors, obtained from immuneACCESS, served as clonality controls. TCRdb took over this immuneACCESS table, retaining in-frame rearrangements with V and J assigned. Such tables are incomplete; in checked studies, under half of the missing clones stem from an unresolved V gene, and the remainder is unexplained. The V and J calls and the clone size are those of that table, but D and trimming were determined from the DNA. In this sample the table shows fewer than 90,000 clones, about 86% of which occur a single time. The biggest ten clones account for about 5.6% of the sample.

The sequenced sample was PBMCs, obtained before ibrutinib treatment. The rearranged chain carries TRBV9 and TRBJ2-1, with 11 junctional bases fitting TRBD1. This receptor was obtained from a human donor with chronic lymphocytic leukemia. The bases are TGTGCCAGCAGCGTGTGGACAGGGGGCCCCGATGAGCAGTTCTTC. The translation is CASSVWTGGPDEQFF.